This TCR beta chain emerged from a study of early T cells in non-severe SARS-CoV-2 infection. TCRdb itself ran the 5' RACE reads through MiXCR, one entry per CDR3 protein. The sample lists approximately 40,000 distinct CDR3 sequences; 11% were seen once. This CDR3 contains 13 residues. Germline V CDR1 and CDR2: SGHDN, FVKESK. V lost 4 bases and J 3 bases, leaving 7 bases between the germline ends. Sample: whole blood. The chain links TRBV14 to TRBJ1-5; D is unclear. This clonotype originated in an adult who was a healthcare worker with PCR-confirmed SARS-CoV-2 infection or an uninfected control (not recorded which). CDR3 loop: CASSLDTNQPQHF. The CDR3 region has the DNA TGTGCCAGCAGCCTAGACACCAATCAGCCCCAGCATTTT. Combining the CDR3 with reference TRBV14 and TRBJ1-5 gives the whole variable domain EAGVTQFPSHSVIEKGQTVTLRCDPISGHDNLYWYRRVMGKEIKFLLHFVKESKQDESGMPNNRFLAERTGGTYSTLKVQPAELEDSGVYFCASSLDTNQPQHFGDGTRLSIL.